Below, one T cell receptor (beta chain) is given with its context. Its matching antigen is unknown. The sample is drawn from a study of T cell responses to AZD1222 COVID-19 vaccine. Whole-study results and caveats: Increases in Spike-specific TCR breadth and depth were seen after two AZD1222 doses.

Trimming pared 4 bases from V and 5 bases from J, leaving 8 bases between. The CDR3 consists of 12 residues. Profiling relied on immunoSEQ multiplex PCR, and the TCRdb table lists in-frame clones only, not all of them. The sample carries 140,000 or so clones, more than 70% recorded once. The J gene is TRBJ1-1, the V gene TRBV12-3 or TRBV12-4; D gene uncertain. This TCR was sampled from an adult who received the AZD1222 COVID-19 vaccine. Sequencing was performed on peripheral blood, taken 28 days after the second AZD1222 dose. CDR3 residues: CASSSLGTEAFF. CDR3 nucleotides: TGTGCCAGCAGTTCTCTGGGGACTGAAGCTTTCTTT.